The rows below give T cell receptor beta chains drawn from one sample of a study of blood T cell repertoires in COVID-19. The data were produced by immunoSEQ multiplex PCR, yet TCRdb's version contains in-frame clones alone and is incomplete. The sample has approximately 300,000 clones; over 70% are singletons. The sample was peripheral blood. The receptors here all came from a woman aged 45-59 years with acute or convalescent COVID-19. Each CDR3 is given with its conserved first and last residue. D genes are given only for firm matches. Only part of the rows carry a size: once, few, many, or a class if the clone is expanded.

V,size,D,J,CDR3,DNA
TRBV5-5,.,TRBD1,TRBJ1-3,CASSSEQGAGNTIYF,TGTGCCAGCAGCTCAGAACAGGGGGCTGGAAACACCATATATTTT
TRBV15,.,TRBD1,TRBJ1-1,CATSRGTGRNTEAFF,TGTGCCACCAGCAGGGGGACAGGGCGGAACACTGAAGCTTTCTTT
TRBV6-5,.,.,TRBJ1-6,CASSLGFSYNSPLHF,TGTGCCAGCAGTCTGGGCTTCTCCTATAATTCACCCCTCCACTTT
TRBV4-2,.,TRBD1,TRBJ1-3,CASSQDHVTGPGNTIYF,TGTGCCAGCAGCCAAGATCATGTGACAGGGCCCGGAAACACCATATATTTT
TRBV24-1,.,TRBD1,TRBJ1-5,CATSDETGERDQPQHF,TGTGCCACCAGTGACGAAACAGGGGAGAGGGATCAGCCCCAGCATTTT
TRBV5-1,.,TRBD1,TRBJ1-2,CASSPGDRTPYGYTF,TGCGCCAGCAGCCCGGGGGACAGGACGCCCTATGGCTACACCTTC
TRBV10-3,.,.,TRBJ1-1,CAISDTGNTEAFF,TGTGCCATCAGTGATACAGGGAACACTGAAGCTTTCTTT
TRBV18,.,TRBD1,TRBJ1-1,CASSQSMTGAAEAFF,TGTGCCAGCTCACAATCAATGACAGGGGCCGCTGAAGCTTTCTTT
TRBV25-1,.,TRBD2,TRBJ2-1,CARRGARGGAREQFF,TGTGCCCGCCGGGGGGCTCGCGGGGGGGCCCGTGAGCAGTTCTTC
TRBV7-9,.,.,TRBJ1-2,CASSPGDGLKGYGYTF,TGTGCCAGCAGCCCCGGGGACGGACTAAAGGGGTATGGCTACACCTTC
TRBV5-4,.,.,TRBJ1-1,CASSSRAEGMNTEAFF,TGTGCCAGCAGCAGCAGGGCGGAGGGGATGAACACTGAAGCTTTCTTT
TRBV20-1,once,TRBD2,TRBJ2-1,CSATELADSYNEQFF,TGCAGTGCTACTGAACTAGCGGACTCCTACAATGAGCAGTTCTTC
TRBV5-4,.,.,TRBJ2-5,CASSLAPEGTQYF,TGTGCCAGCAGCTTGGCCCCCGAGGGGACCCAGTACTTC
TRBV5-1,.,TRBD1,TRBJ2-1,CASSAGTGSYNEQFF,TGCGCCAGCAGCGCCGGGACAGGTTCCTACAATGAGCAGTTCTTC
TRBV14,.,TRBD1,TRBJ1-3,CASSQGDRLSGNTIYF,TGTGCCAGCAGCCAGGGGGACAGACTCTCTGGAAACACCATATATTTT
TRBV2,few,.,TRBJ1-2,CASNTATNYGYTF,TGTGCCAGCAATACAGCCACTAACTATGGCTACACCTTC
TRBV6-5,.,.,TRBJ2-5,CASSGSGTQYF,TGTGCCAGTTCTGGGTCGGGGACCCAGTACTTC
TRBV4-2,.,TRBD2,TRBJ2-2,CASSQGFSGEFTGELFF,TGTGCCAGCAGCCAAGGTTTCAGCGGGGAATTCACCGGGGAGCTGTTTTTT
TRBV19,.,.,TRBJ1-1,CASSASGVVNTEAFF,TGTGCCAGTAGTGCTTCAGGGGTCGTGAACACTGAAGCTTTCTTT
TRBV3-1/TRBV3-2,.,TRBD1,TRBJ1-2,CASSRGTGYGYTF,TGTGCCAGCAGCCGCGGGACAGGCTATGGCTACACCTTC
TRBV4-1,.,TRBD1,TRBJ2-5,CASSPGTEETQYF,TGCGCCAGCAGCCCAGGGACAGAAGAGACCCAGTACTTC
TRBV19,few,TRBD1,TRBJ1-6,CASSPRGESPLHF,TGTGCCAGTAGCCCCAGGGGGGAGTCACCCCTCCACTTT
TRBV7-2,.,TRBD2,TRBJ2-1,CASSPAGGLYNEQFF,TGTGCCAGCAGCCCAGCGGGGGGGCTTTACAATGAGCAGTTCTTC
TRBV11-2,.,TRBD1,TRBJ2-5,CASSPREDREETQYF,TGTGCCAGCAGCCCTAGGGAGGACAGGGAGGAGACCCAGTACTTC
TRBV30,.,.,TRBJ1-5,CAWSPGLSNQPQHF,TGTGCCTGGAGCCCAGGGCTTAGCAATCAGCCCCAGCATTTT
TRBV28,.,.,TRBJ1-3,CASREGSSGNTIYF,TGTGCCAGCAGGGAAGGGAGCTCTGGAAACACCATATATTTT
TRBV29-1,few,.,TRBJ1-2,CSVLNQGLNGYTF,TGCAGCGTTCTAAATCAGGGACTGAACGGCTACACCTTC
TRBV6-5,.,.,TRBJ2-1,CASSYRGGYNEQFF,TGTGCCAGCAGTTACAGGGGGGGGTACAATGAGCAGTTCTTC
TRBV19,few,TRBD1,TRBJ2-7,CASSMGRQGSHEQYF,TGTGCCAGTAGTATGGGCCGACAGGGATCGCACGAGCAGTACTTC
TRBV9,.,.,TRBJ2-1,CASSVVPGNEQFF,TGTGCCAGCAGCGTAGTTCCGGGGAATGAGCAGTTCTTC
TRBV18,.,TRBD2,TRBJ2-1,CASSPPAGVGDNEQFF,TGTGCCAGCTCACCACCGGCGGGAGTGGGGGACAATGAGCAGTTCTTC
TRBV16,.,TRBD1,TRBJ1-2,CASSQSGTENYGYTF,TGTGCCAGCAGCCAATCCGGGACAGAAAACTATGGCTACACCTTC
TRBV27,.,.,TRBJ2-3,CASSPNGVGTDTQYF,TGTGCCAGCAGTCCCAACGGGGTTGGTACAGATACGCAGTATTTT
TRBV6-5,.,.,TRBJ2-6,CASKPGSSGANVLTF,TGTGCCAGCAAGCCGGGGAGCTCTGGGGCCAACGTCCTGACTTTC
TRBV3-1/TRBV3-2,.,.,TRBJ1-1,CASSRPGGLTEAFF,TGTGCCAGCAGCCGCCCGGGGGGGCTCACTGAAGCTTTCTTT
TRBV2,once,.,TRBJ2-5,CASSGGPRLETQYF,TGTGCCAGCAGTGGCGGGCCCAGGTTAGAGACCCAGTACTTC
TRBV25-1,.,.,TRBJ1-4,CASSEYEELFF,TGTGCCAGCAGTGAATACGAGGAACTGTTTTTT
TRBV2,.,.,TRBJ2-3,CASGGGGTDTQYF,TGTGCCAGCGGCGGCGGGGGCACAGATACGCAGTATTTT
TRBV9,.,.,TRBJ2-6,CASSVELSGANVLTF,TGTGCCAGCAGCGTAGAGCTCTCTGGGGCCAACGTCCTGACTTTC
TRBV18,.,TRBD1,TRBJ1-5,CASSPPLTGNNQPQHF,TGTGCCAGCTCACCACCGCTGACAGGGAACAATCAGCCCCAGCATTTT
TRBV5-4,.,TRBD1,TRBJ1-1,CASQAGDRGLNTEAFF,TGTGCCAGCCAAGCGGGGGACAGGGGACTGAACACTGAAGCTTTCTTT
TRBV16,once,.,TRBJ2-3,CASSPQRDTQYF,TGTGCCAGCAGCCCACAACGAGATACGCAGTATTTT
TRBV5-4,.,TRBD1,TRBJ1-4,CASSFDRGEKLFF,TGTGCCAGCAGTTTTGACAGGGGTGAAAAACTGTTTTTT
TRBV7-9,.,TRBD1,TRBJ2-1,CASSFDRVGYNEQFF,TGTGCCAGCAGCTTCGACAGGGTCGGATACAATGAGCAGTTCTTC
TRBV7-9,.,TRBD2,TRBJ2-1,CASSLLLAGFDEQFF,TGTGCCAGCAGCTTATTACTAGCGGGATTCGATGAGCAGTTCTTC
TRBV11-1,.,.,TRBJ1-1,CASSFSWNTEAFF,TGTGCCAGCAGCTTTTCCTGGAACACTGAAGCTTTCTTT
TRBV7-2,.,TRBD1,TRBJ1-1,CASRDRAKNTEAFF,TGTGCCAGCCGGGACAGGGCCAAGAACACTGAAGCTTTCTTT
TRBV5-6,.,TRBD2,TRBJ2-7,CASSLVGGGSYEQYF,TGTGCCAGCAGCTTGGTGGGCGGGGGCTCCTACGAGCAGTACTTC
TRBV29-1,.,TRBD1,TRBJ1-4,CSVVGQGNEKLFF,TGCAGCGTTGTCGGACAGGGTAATGAAAAACTGTTTTTT
TRBV6-6,.,.,TRBJ2-7,CASSPLLSPRGYEQYF,TGTGCCAGCAGTCCCCTATTAAGCCCCCGGGGCTACGAGCAGTACTTC